This TCR beta chain was captured in a study of T cell repertoires in cytomegalovirus infection. Study-wide context: Indicated by public TCR beta signatures were CMV infection and matching HLA type.

The germline V gene has CDR1 MNHEY and CDR2 SVGEGT. The CDR3 is made up of 15 amino acids. Between the trimmed V and J ends, which lost 7 bases and 3 bases, there was a span of 16 bases. Concerning this clonotype itself: Its specificity is unknown.

Study-level results: Cumulated frequencies of public TCR beta families served to identify carriers of CMV plus the relevant HLA.

TCRdb analysed the reads with MiXCR anew, one entry per CDR3 protein. The sample lists fewer than 150,000 distinct CDR3 sequences; more than 30% were seen once. This receptor was taken from a human donor in good health (CMV status not recorded). Some clones in this sample may be carry-over from other donors' samples. The input for sequencing was CD8+ T cells from cultured PBMCs, taken from culture after CMV antigen stimulation. V usage is TRBV6-2 or TRBV6-3 and J usage is TRBJ2-1, with a weak D call TRBD1 (6 bases). CDR3 amino acids: CASTGAGQHYNEQFF. The CDR3 region has the DNA TGTGCCAGCACCGGAGCCGGACAGCACTACAATGAGCAGTTCTTC.